The next 6 T cell receptor beta chains were all read from a single sample in a study of beta chain features in type 1 diabetes. Expressed TCRB transcripts were sequenced, since all the RNA that had been isolated was reverse transcribed. The protocol was immunoSEQ multiplex PCR, while the TCRdb copy is restricted to in-frame clones and leaves out a portion. The data hold 300,000 to 350,000 clones, with 8% observed a single time. Sequencing input: central memory CD4+ T cells from blood. These receptors were obtained from a woman younger than 30 in good health.

The rearrangement links TRBV10-3 to TRBJ2-7; TRBD2 might be the D (5 bases). The V gene's germline CDR1 is ENHRY and CDR2 SYGVKD. This CDR3 has 12 amino acids. Trimming removed 2 bases from V and 4 bases from J, with 6 bases in between. CDR3: CAISERTYEQYF. In nucleotides, the CDR3 is TGTGCCATCAGTGAGAGGACTTACGAGCAGTACTTC.

This clone has only a few counts. The V and J genes are TRBV6-5 and TRBJ1-2, with a tentative D call TRBD1 (5 bases). Per the germline V gene, CDR1 is MNHEY and CDR2 is SVGAGI. There are 14 residues in the CDR3. Trimming pared 6 bases from V and 4 bases from J, leaving 15 bases between. The CDR3 nucleotides read TGTGCCAGCAGACTAGGGGCAGGTATCTATGGCTACACCTTC. This translates into CASRLGAGIYGYTF.

This clone was seen only a few times. The chain joins TRBV7-9 to TRBJ2-7, with unresolved D. The V gene's germline CDR1 is SEHNR and CDR2 FQNEAQ (reference sequence). V was trimmed by 1 base and J by 6 bases, leaving 10 bases between them. The CDR3 is 13 residues long. The DNA of the CDR3 is TGTGCCAGCAGCTTAGTCAGGCTGAGCGAGCAGTACTTC. Amino acid sequence: CASSLVRLSEQYF.

Ten or more counts support this clone. The CDR3 DNA sequence: TGTGCCAGCAGCCAAGGCCCGGGACGGGGGAACATTCAGTACTTC. Translated: CASSQGPGRGNIQYF. This chain connects TRBV4-2 to TRBJ2-4; tentatively, D is TRBD2 (6 bases). Per the germline V gene, CDR1 is LGHNA and CDR2 is YNFKEQ. This CDR3 region has 15 residues. Trimming shortened V by 1 base and J by 7 bases, and 14 bases separated the two germline ends.

This clone was recorded many times. The chain combines TRBV7-2 with TRBJ2-7, with 8 positions matching TRBD2. Per the germline V gene, CDR1 is SGHTA and CDR2 is FQGNSA. CDR3 length: 14 residues. Germline trimming cut 3 bases from V and 2 bases from J; bases unmatched to any gene: 3. In DNA form, the CDR3 reads TGTGCCAGCAGCTTTACTAGCGGAACCTACGAGCAGTACTTC. Its protein is CASSFTSGTYEQYF. Looking up the rest from reference TRBV7-2 and TRBJ2-7 gives the full variable domain: GAGVSQSPSNKVTEKGKDVELRCDPISGHTALYWYRQSLGQGLEFLIYFQGNSAPDKSGLPSDRFSAERTGGSVSTLTIQRTQQEDSAVYLCASSFTSGTYEQYFGPGTRLTVT.

The sample holds a few counts of this clone. The V gene is TRBV2, the J gene TRBJ2-7; 11 nucleotides match TRBD2. From germline, CDR1 is SNHLY and CDR2 FYNNEI. Trimming at V came to 6 bases and at J to 7 bases, leaving 8 bases not matched to a gene. CDR3 size: 14 residues. The chain's CDR3 is CASSVIAGGREQYF. The CDR3 DNA reads TGTGCCAGCAGCGTCATAGCGGGAGGGCGGGAGCAGTACTTC.